The text below deals with one T cell receptor beta chain. The assay was immunoSEQ multiplex PCR, and TCRdb's table has in-frame clones only and misses some. The table shows around 32,000 clones, with 90% to 95% occurring only once. This specimen belongs to a study of T cell changes during pregnancy in multiple sclerosis. V shed 6 bases and J 4 bases; nucleotides not matched to a gene: 4. The CDR3 covers 13 residues. Germline assignment: CDR1 ENHRY and CDR2 SYGVKD. This sequence joins TRBV10-3 and TRBJ2-5; 8 bases map to TRBD1. This TCR came from a female donor in good health, enrolled as a control in a pregnancy study. The specimen comprised CD8+ T cells from peripheral blood mononuclear cells, sampled in the second trimester of pregnancy. The CDR3 is CAIRDRDRETQYF. The CDR3 DNA sequence: TGTGCCATCAGGGACAGGGATCGAGAGACCCAGTACTTC.